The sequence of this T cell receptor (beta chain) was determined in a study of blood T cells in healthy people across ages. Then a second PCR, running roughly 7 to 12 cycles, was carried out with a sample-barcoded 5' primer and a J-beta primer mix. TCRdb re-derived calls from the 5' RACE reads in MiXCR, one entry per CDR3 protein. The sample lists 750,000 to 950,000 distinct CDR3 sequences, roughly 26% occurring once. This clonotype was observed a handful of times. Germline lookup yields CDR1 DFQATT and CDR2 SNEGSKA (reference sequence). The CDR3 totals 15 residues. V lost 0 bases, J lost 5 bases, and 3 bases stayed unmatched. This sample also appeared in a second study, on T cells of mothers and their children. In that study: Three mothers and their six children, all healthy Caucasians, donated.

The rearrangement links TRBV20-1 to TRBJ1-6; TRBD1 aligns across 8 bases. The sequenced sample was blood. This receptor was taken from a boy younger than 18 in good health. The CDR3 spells CSARDDRGDNSPLHF. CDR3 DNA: TGCAGTGCTAGAGATGACAGGGGCGATAATTCACCCCTCCACTTT.